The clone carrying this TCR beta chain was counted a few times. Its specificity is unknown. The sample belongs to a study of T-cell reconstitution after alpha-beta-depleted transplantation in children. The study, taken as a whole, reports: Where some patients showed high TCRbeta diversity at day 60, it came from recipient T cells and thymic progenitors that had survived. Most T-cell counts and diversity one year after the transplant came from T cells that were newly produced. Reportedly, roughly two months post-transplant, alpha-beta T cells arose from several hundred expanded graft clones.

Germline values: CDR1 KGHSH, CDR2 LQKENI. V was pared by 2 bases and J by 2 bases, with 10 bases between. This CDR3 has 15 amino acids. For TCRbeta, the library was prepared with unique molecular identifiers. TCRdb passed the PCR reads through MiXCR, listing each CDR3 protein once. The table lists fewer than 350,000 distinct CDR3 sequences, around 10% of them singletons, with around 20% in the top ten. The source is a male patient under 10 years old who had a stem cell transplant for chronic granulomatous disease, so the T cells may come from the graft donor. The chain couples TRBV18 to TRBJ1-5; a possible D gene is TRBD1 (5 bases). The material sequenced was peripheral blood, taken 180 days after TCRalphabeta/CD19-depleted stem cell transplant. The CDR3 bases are TGTGCCAGCTCACCAACCGCGGGGGGCAATCAGCCCCAGCATTTT. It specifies CASSPTAGGNQPQHF.